These 11 T cell receptor beta chains originate from one sample sequenced in a study of PD-L1 blockade in urothelial cancer. Some clones are missing from TCRdb's copy, which holds only in-frame ones; the method was immunoSEQ multiplex PCR. The sample lists under 35,000 clones; about nine tenths were seen once. This specimen was PBMCs, taken around atezolizumab (anti-PD-L1) treatment. The receptors shown here come from a man aged 50 to 59 with urothelial cancer.

The chain links TRBV7-7 to TRBJ2-1; TRBD2 agrees at 9 bases. V lost 6 bases and J lost 4; bases outside the gene matches: 7. The CDR3 sequence is 15 residues long. In germline, CDR1 is SSHAT, CDR2 FNYEAQ (reference sequence). DNA for the CDR3: TGTGCCAGCAGTCGAACTAGCGGGTTATACAATGAGCAGTTCTTC. Amino acids: CASSRTSGLYNEQFF.

The V call is TRBV27, the J call TRBJ2-5; D perhaps matches TRBD2 (10 bases). This CDR3 is built from 20 residues. Germline CDR1 and CDR2: MNHEY and SMNVEV (reference sequence). Deletions cut 0 bases from V and 1 base from J, with 24 bases between. The CDR3 nucleotides read TGTGCCAGCAGTTTATCCGGGACAGGGTTGACTAGCGGGTTCCAAGAGACCCAGTACTTC. Amino acid sequence: CASSLSGTGLTSGFQETQYF.

V is TRBV11-2 and J is TRBJ2-7; 8 bases fit TRBD2. Germline CDR1 and CDR2: SGHAT and FQNNGV. V was clipped by 5 bases and J by 6 bases; unmatched bases: 9. The CDR3 has 14 amino acids. DNA for the CDR3: TGTGCCAGCAGCCCGGCGGGGGGATTGCGCGAGCAGTACTTC. Translation gives CASSPAGGLREQYF. The full variable domain, with the rest looked up from reference TRBV11-2 and TRBJ2-7, is EAGVAQSPRYKIIEKRQSVAFWCNPISGHATLYWYQQILGQGPKLLIQFQNNGVVDDSQLPKDRFSAERLKGVDSTLKIQPAKLEDSAVYLCASSPAGGLREQYFGPGTRLTVT.

The chain joins TRBV23-1 to TRBJ2-1, with 9 bases identical to TRBD2. TRBV23-1 has ORF status, its function being uncertain. This CDR3 is built from 15 residues. Trimming took 2 bases from V and 4 from J; bases not matched to a gene: 3. CDR3 coding DNA: TGCGCCAGCAGTCAAAGGACTAGCGAATACAATGAGCAGTTCTTC. This gives the protein CASSQRTSEYNEQFF.

The chain uses TRBV5-5 and TRBJ2-2, with 7 bases identical to TRBD1. Trimming at V came to 4 bases and at J to 5 bases, leaving 8 bases not matched to a gene. This CDR3 contains 15 residues. The germline CDR1 and CDR2 sequences are SGHKS and YYEKEE (reference sequence). DNA for the CDR3: TGTGCCAGCAGCAGAGCCGGGACAGTAACCGGGGAGCTGTTTTTT. It encodes CASSRAGTVTGELFF.

This clone was counted a few times. This chain links TRBV5-1 with TRBJ1-2; the D gene is possibly TRBD1 (5 bases). The germline V gene has CDR1 SGHRS and CDR2 YFSETQ. The CDR3 extends over 14 amino acids. Trimming stripped 0 bases from V and 4 bases from J, with 10 bases between. The chain's CDR3 is CASSLETVFYGYTF. CDR3 coding DNA: TGCGCCAGCAGCTTGGAGACAGTTTTCTATGGCTACACCTTC.

The chain combines TRBV14 with TRBJ2-1, with 12 bases identical to TRBD2. The CDR3 length is 22 residues. Looked up from germline, CDR1 is SGHDN and CDR2 is FVKESK. Unmatched junction bases numbered 15, after V lost 0 bases and J lost 0 bases. CDR3 residues: CASSQERTSGETYSSSYNEQFF. In nucleotides, the CDR3 is TGTGCCAGCAGCCAAGAAAGGACTAGCGGGGAAACCTATTCGAGCTCCTACAATGAGCAGTTCTTC.

The chain uses TRBV11-3 and TRBJ2-1; 7 nucleotides line up with TRBD2. CDR1 SGHNT and CDR2 YENEEA come from the germline V gene. Germline trimming cut 5 bases from V and 5 bases from J; bases unmatched to any gene: 21. The CDR3 is 19 amino acids. DNA of the CDR3: TGTGCCAGCAGCCCCAGAGGGATATCAGCCGGGGGGAGGGACAATGAGCAGTTCTTC. Its translation is CASSPRGISAGGRDNEQFF.

The chain has TRBV30 and TRBJ2-2, with a tentative D call TRBD2 (6 bases). Trimming removed 0 bases from V and 4 bases from J, with 21 bases in between. The CDR3 covers 18 residues. Germline CDR1 and CDR2: GTSNPN and SVGIG (reference sequence). In nucleotides, the CDR3 is TGTGCCTGGAGTGTAAGGGCGGTGACTAGGGGTTTCACCGGGGAGCTGTTTTTT. This gives the protein CAWSVRAVTRGFTGELFF. The full variable domain, in which reference TRBV30 and TRBJ2-2 provide the parts outside the CDR3, is SQTIHQWPATLVQPVGSPLSLECTVEGTSNPNLYWYRQAAGRGLQLLFYSVGIGQISSEVPQNLSASRPQDRQFILSSKKLLLSDSGFYLCAWSVRAVTRGFTGELFFGEGSRLTVL.

This clone was recorded only once. The rearrangement uses TRBV30 and TRBJ2-1; possible D gene TRBD1, 8 bases. The CDR3 extends over 14 amino acids. CDR1 is GTSNPN, CDR2 SVGIG, per germline (reference sequence). The ends were cut back, 3 bases at V and 4 bases at J, with 13 bases in the middle. The CDR3 DNA follows: TGTGCCTGGAGCACAGGGGGGGATTACAATGAGCAGTTCTTC. Protein: CAWSTGGDYNEQFF.

This rearrangement joins TRBV19 to TRBJ1-1; the match to TRBD1 covers 11 bases. CDR3 length: 17 residues. The trim removed 5 bases at V and 1 base at J, leaving 9 bases unmatched. Germline CDR1 is LNHDA and CDR2 is SQIVND (reference sequence). Here the CDR3 DNA reads TGTGCCAGTAGTTCATATGGACAGGGGGCACCGAACACTGAAGCTTTCTTT. Amino acid sequence: CASSSYGQGAPNTEAFF.